Each of the 10 T cell receptor beta chains below was sequenced from the same sample in a study of cytomegalovirus exposure and HLA in healthy donors. It was with 60 Vbeta and 13 Jbeta primers that the PCR ran. Generated by immunoSEQ multiplex PCR, the TCRdb table keeps only in-frame clones and is missing some. The sample records about 140,000 clones, approximately 91% being singletons. Sequenced sample: PBMCs. These TCRs come from a woman in her thirties or forties in good health and CMV-seronegative.

The rearrangement uses TRBV7-2 and TRBJ2-4, with TRBD1 matching over 8 bases. The CDR3 loop spans 15 amino acids. The junction had 8 bases not matched to a gene; V was cut back by 1 base and J by 9 bases. Looked up from germline, CDR1 is SGHTA and CDR2 is FQGNSA. The CDR3 loop reads CASSLDQGAGGIQYF. The CDR3 nucleotides read TGTGCCAGCAGCTTAGATCAGGGGGCGGGTGGCATTCAGTACTTC.

V gene TRBV4-2 combines with J gene TRBJ2-1; 9 nucleotides line up with TRBD2. J was trimmed by 5 bases and V by 4 bases; bases with no gene match: 12. Germline CDR1 reads LGHNA; CDR2 reads YNFKEQ. This CDR3 contains 17 residues. CDR3 loop: CASSPYLGGREDNEQFF. CDR3 DNA sequence: TGTGCCAGCAGCCCCTACCTCGGCGGGAGGGAAGACAATGAGCAGTTCTTC.

This clone has a handful of counts. The chain combines TRBV28 with TRBJ1-3; tentatively, D is TRBD1 (6 bases). Germline values: CDR1 MDHEN, CDR2 SYDVKM. The CDR3 contains 15 residues. V lost 8 bases and J lost 0, with 14 bases in between. This chain's CDR3 is CASGPGHVSGNTIYF. The DNA for the CDR3 is TGTGCCAGCGGACCGGGACACGTCTCTGGAAACACCATATATTTT.

The rearrangement links TRBV6-5 to TRBJ1-4; D uncertain. Germline CDR1 MNHEY, CDR2 SVGAGI. Trimming removed 5 bases at V and 5 bases at J, with 12 bases between. CDR3 length: 14 amino acids. CDR3 in DNA: TGTGCCAGCAGTCTCCGGGGAACAAATGAAAAACTGTTTTTT. Translating gives CASSLRGTNEKLFF.

The CDR3 here is CASSDTVQGRTYEQYF. CDR3 in DNA: TGTGCCAGCAGTGATACGGTACAGGGGCGCACCTACGAGCAGTACTTC. The gene calls are TRBV6-1 and TRBJ2-7; 7 positions agree with TRBD1. The CDR3 covers 16 residues. The germline V gene encodes CDR1 MNHNS and CDR2 SASEGT. Trimming took 3 bases from V and 2 from J; bases not matched to a gene: 10.

The V call is TRBV23-1, the J call TRBJ2-1; 7 bases map to TRBD2. TRBV23-1 has ORF status, its function being uncertain. This CDR3 has 16 amino acids. J was trimmed by 6 bases and V by 4 bases; bases with no gene match: 12. The CDR3 spells CASSPSGRVLFNEQFF. The DNA for the CDR3 is TGCGCCAGCAGTCCTAGCGGAAGGGTATTGTTCAATGAGCAGTTCTTC.

V gene TRBV2 combines with J gene TRBJ2-5, with a possible D match to TRBD1 (6 bases). CDR1 is SNHLY and CDR2 is FYNNEI in the germline V gene. The CDR3 runs to 13 residues. The germline V and J ends were trimmed by 3 bases and 5 bases, with 10 bases remaining between them. The CDR3 is CASSDTGKETQYF. CDR3 DNA: TGTGCCAGCAGTGACACAGGGAAGGAGACCCAGTACTTC.

V is TRBV5-1 and J is TRBJ2-2; D uncertain. Trimming took 0 bases from V and 4 from J, leaving 10 bases between them. The germline CDR1 and CDR2 sequences are SGHRS and YFSETQ. The CDR3 sequence is 15 residues long. The CDR3 sequence is CASSLVISGTGELFF. For the CDR3, the DNA is TGCGCCAGCAGCTTGGTGATTTCGGGCACCGGGGAGCTGTTTTTT. The variable domain in full, with the rest retrieved from reference TRBV5-1 and TRBJ2-2, is KAGVTQTPRYLIKTRGQQVTLSCSPISGHRSVSWYQQTPGQGLQFLFEYFSETQRNKGNFPGRFSGRQFSNSRSEMNVSTLELGDSALYLCASSLVISGTGELFFGEGSRLTVL.

The chain recombines TRBV5-1 with TRBJ2-3; TRBD1 is a possible D gene (6 bases). The germline V gene encodes CDR1 SGHRS and CDR2 YFSETQ. V lost 0 bases to trimming and J lost 4 bases, with 6 bases between them. There are 13 residues in the CDR3. CDR3 sequence: CASSLDRADTQYF. DNA for the CDR3: TGCGCCAGCAGCTTGGACAGGGCAGATACGCAGTATTTT.

To note about this clone: The junction departs from the called germline gene at one end, perhaps through a read error. The chain combines TRBV7-7 with TRBJ2-2; D possibly corresponds to TRBD2 (6 bases). The CDR3 extends over 14 amino acids. Germline-derived CDR1 and CDR2 are SSHAT and FNYEAQ (reference sequence). CDR3 sequence reads: CASSHDRGTGELFF. The CDR3 nucleotides are TGTGCTAGCAGCCATGACCGGGGGACCGGGGAGCTGTTTTTT.